This TCR beta chain was captured by sequencing in a study of cytomegalovirus exposure and HLA in healthy donors. This clone was counted a single time. Its antigen is unidentified. This CDR3 comprises 15 residues. The V gene lost 7 bases and the J gene lost 4 bases, with 17 bases spanning the gap. Per the germline V gene, CDR1 is LNHDA and CDR2 is SQIVND (reference sequence). Both 60 Vbeta primers and 13 Jbeta primers went into the PCR. In the authors' methods: Around 10 million of the approximately 80 million unique TCR beta chains counted in a later analysis were shared. Repertoires were generated with immunoSEQ multiplex PCR, while TCRdb's copy carries only in-frame clones and drops some. From that table come the V and J calls and clone size; the DNA was used to work out D and trimming. The sample has 100,000 to 120,000 clones, 65% to 85% seen once. General observations from the study: Later on, an analysis found that several of the most significant clusters appeared to be linked to common viral pathogens, which included parvovirus B19.

This clonotype was sampled from a woman in her twenties or thirties in good health and CMV-seropositive. The sample was PBMCs. V usage is TRBV19 and J usage is TRBJ1-5; D may be TRBD1 (5 bases). This CDR3 reads CASNLNGQGNQPQHF. Here the CDR3 DNA reads TGTGCCAGTAACCTCAACGGGCAGGGAAATCAGCCCCAGCATTTT.